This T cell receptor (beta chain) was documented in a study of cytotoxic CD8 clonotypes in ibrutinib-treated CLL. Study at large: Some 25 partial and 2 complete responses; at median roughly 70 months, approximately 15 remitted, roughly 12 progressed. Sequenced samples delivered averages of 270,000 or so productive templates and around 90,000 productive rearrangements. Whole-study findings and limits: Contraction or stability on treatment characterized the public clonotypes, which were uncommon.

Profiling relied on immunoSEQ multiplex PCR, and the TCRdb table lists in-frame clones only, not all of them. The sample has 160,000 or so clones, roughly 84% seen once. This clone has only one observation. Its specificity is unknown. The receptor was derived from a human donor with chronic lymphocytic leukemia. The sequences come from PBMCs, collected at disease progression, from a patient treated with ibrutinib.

The DNA for the CDR3 is TGTGCCAGCAGTTTCGCTGTTGGGAGAAGCAATCAGCCCCAGCATTTT. As protein: CASSFAVGRSNQPQHF. The V and J genes are TRBV6-6 and TRBJ1-5; the D is unclear. Trimming took 4 bases from V and 1 from J, leaving 14 bases between them. Germline V gene lookup returns CDR1 MNHNY and CDR2 SVGAGI (reference sequence). This CDR3 has 16 residues.